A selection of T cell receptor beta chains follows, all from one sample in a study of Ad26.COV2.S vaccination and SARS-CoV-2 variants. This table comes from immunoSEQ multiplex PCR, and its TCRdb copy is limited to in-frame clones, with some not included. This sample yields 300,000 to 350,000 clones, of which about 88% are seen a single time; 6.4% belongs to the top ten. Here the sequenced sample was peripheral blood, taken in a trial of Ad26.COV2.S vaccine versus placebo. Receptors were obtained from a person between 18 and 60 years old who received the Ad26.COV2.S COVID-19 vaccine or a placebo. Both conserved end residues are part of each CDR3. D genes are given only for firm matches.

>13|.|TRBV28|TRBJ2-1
CASSLNINSEQFF
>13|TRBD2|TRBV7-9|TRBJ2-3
CASSSIAGDTQYF
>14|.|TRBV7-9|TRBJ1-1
CASSFHAPNTEAFF
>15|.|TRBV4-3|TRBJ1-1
CASSQDAIYSTEAFF
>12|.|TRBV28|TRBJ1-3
CASSFGGNTIYF
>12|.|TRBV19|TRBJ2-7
CASRGTSYEQYF
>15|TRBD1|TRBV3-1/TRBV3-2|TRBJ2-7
CASSQVGDSLYEQYF
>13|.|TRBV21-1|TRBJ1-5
CASSIIIDQPQHF
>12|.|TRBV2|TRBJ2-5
CASNEGGETQYF
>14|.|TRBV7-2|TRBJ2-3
CASSSGPSTDTQYF
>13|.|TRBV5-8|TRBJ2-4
CASSELRGHIQYF
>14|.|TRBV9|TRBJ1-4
CASSVGPSAEKLFF
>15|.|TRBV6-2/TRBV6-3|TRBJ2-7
CASSVLGLYSYEQYF
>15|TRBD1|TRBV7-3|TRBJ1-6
CASSLQGQGSSPLHF
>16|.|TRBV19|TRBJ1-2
CASSTHGGRTADGYTF
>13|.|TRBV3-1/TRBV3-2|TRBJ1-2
CASSPEGRVGYTF
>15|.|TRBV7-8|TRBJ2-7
CASSLGTVGSYEQYF
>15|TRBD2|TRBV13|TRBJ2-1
CASSPSGREYNEQFF
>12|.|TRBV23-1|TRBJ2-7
CASSQSRDEQYF
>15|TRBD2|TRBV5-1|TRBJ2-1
CASSLATSGDNEQFF
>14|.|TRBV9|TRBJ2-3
CASSETPGTDTQYF
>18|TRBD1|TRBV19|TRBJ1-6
CASSTRQGRSSYNSPLHF
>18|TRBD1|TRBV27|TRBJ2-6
CASSLERQGPSGANVLTF
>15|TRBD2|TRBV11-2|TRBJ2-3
CASRDSGRAADTQYF
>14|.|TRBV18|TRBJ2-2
CASSPLRESGELFF
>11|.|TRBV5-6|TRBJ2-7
CASSFTYEQYF
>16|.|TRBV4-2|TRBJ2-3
CASSQDLTGHIGTQYF
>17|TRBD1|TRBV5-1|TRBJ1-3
CASSLYPRGNSGNTIYF
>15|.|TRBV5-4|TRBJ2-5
CASSTSPDPEETQYF
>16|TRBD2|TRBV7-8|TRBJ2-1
CASSMTSGGAYNEQFF
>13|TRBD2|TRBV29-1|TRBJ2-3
CSETSGVRDTQYF
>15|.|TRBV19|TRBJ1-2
CASNPATGYNYGYTF
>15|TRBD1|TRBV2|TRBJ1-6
CASSYQTGLGSPLHF
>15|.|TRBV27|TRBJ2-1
CASRFDSGLHNEQFF
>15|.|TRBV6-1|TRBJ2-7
CASSEVDDSSYEQYF
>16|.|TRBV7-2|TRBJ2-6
CASSLGAASGANVLTF
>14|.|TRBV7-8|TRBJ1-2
CASSLEGRSYGYTF
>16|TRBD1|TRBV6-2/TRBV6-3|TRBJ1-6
CASSSRDRGNGSPLHF
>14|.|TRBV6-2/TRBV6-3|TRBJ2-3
CASSYSPVGDTQYF
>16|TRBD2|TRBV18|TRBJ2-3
CASSPLAGGDTDTQYF
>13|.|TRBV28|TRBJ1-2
CASSVTGNYGYTF
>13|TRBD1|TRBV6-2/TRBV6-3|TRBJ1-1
CASSWDRATEAFF
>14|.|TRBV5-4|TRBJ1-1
CASSRAVRDTEAFF
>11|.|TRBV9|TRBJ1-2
CASNRGSGYTF
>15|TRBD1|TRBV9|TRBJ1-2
CASSVVRGDSYGYTF
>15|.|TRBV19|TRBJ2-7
CASSIGSGGRYEQYF